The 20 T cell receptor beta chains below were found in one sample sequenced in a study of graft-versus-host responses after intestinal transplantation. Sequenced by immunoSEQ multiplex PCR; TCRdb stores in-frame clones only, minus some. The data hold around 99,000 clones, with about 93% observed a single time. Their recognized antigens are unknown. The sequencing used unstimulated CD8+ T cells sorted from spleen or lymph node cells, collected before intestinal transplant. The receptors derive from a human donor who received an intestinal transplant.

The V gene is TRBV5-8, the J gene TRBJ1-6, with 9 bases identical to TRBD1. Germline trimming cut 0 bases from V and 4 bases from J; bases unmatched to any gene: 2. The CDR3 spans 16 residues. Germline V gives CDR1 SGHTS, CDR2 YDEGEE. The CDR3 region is CASSLVGTGYNSPLHF. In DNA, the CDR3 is TGTGCCAGCAGCTTGGTAGGGACAGGGTATAATTCACCCCTCCACTTT.

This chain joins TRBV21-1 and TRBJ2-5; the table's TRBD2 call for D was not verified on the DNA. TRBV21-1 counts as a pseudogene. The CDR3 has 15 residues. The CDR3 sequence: CASSKGGGRGETQYF. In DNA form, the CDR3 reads TGTGCCAGCAGCAAAGGCGGGGGGCGGGGGGAGACCCAGTACTTC.

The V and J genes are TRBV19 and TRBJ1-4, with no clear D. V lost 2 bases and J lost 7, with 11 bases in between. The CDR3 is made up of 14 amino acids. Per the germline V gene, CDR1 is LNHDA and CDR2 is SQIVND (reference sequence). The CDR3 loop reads CASSIFSTAEKLFF. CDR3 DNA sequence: TGTGCCAGTAGTATATTCTCTACCGCTGAAAAACTGTTTTTT.

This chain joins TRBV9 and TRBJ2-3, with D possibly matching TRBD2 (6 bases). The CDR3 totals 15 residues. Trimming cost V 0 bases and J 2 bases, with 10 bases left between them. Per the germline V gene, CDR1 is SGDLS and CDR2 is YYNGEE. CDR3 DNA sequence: TGTGCCAGCAGCGTAGTTAGCGGAGCCACAGATACGCAGTATTTT. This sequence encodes CASSVVSGATDTQYF.

CDR3 loop: CASSHVPSRGNTEAFF. The CDR3 DNA sequence: TGCGCCAGCAGCCACGTCCCTTCTAGGGGGAACACTGAAGCTTTCTTT. This chain connects TRBV4-3 to TRBJ1-1, with D possibly TRBD1 on 5 matching bases. V was shortened by 3 bases and J by 1 base, with 15 bases between the two germline ends. The CDR3 spans 16 residues. The germline V gene has CDR1 LGHNA and CDR2 YSLEER.

The CDR3 is CASSSQLGNRYEQYF. In nucleotides, the CDR3 is TGTGCCAGCAGCTCCCAACTAGGGAACCGCTACGAGCAGTACTTC. The chain carries TRBV13 and TRBJ2-7, with D perhaps TRBD2 (5 bases). Germline lookup yields CDR1 PRHDT and CDR2 FYEKMQ (reference sequence). This CDR3 contains 15 residues. The V end was cut by 4 bases, the J end by 3 bases, with 16 bases between.

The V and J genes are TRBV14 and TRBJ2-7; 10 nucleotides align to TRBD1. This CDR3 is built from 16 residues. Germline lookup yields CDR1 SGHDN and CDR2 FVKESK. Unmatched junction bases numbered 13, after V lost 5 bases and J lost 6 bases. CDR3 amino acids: CASSTTRGTGDFEQYF. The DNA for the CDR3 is TGTGCCAGCAGCACAACGCGCGGGACAGGGGATTTCGAGCAGTACTTC.

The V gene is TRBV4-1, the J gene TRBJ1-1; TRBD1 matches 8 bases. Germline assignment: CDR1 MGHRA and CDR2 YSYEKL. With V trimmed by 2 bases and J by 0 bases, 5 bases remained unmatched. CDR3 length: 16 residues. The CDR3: CASSQRTGYVNTEAFF. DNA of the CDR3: TGCGCCAGCAGCCAAAGGACAGGGTATGTGAACACTGAAGCTTTCTTT.

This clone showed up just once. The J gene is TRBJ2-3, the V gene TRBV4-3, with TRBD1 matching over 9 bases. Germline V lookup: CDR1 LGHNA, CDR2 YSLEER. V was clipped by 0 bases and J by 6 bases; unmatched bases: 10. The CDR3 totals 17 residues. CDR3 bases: TGCGCCAGCAGCCAAGAGGGGACAGGGTCGGGGTCGGATACGCAGTATTTT. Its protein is CASSQEGTGSGSDTQYF.

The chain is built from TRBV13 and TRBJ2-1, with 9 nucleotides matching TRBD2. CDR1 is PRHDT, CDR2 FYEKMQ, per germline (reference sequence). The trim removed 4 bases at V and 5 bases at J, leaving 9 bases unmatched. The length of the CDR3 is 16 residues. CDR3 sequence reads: CASSSLVSGGDNEQFF. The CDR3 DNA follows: TGTGCCAGCAGCTCCCTCGTTAGCGGGGGAGACAATGAGCAGTTCTTC. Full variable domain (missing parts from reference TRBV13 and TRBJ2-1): AAGVIQSPRHLIKEKRETATLKCYPIPRHDTVYWYQQGPGQDPQFLISFYEKMQSDKGSIPDRFSAQQFSDYHSELNMSSLELGDSALYFCASSSLVSGGDNEQFFGPGTRLTVL.

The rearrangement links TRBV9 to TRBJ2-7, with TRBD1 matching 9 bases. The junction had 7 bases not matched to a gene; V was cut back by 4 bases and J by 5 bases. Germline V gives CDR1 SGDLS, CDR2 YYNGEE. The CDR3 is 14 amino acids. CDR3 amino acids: CASSPRQGGNEQYF. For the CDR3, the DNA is TGTGCCAGCAGCCCCAGACAGGGGGGTAACGAGCAGTACTTC.

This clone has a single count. The CDR3 DNA reads TGTGCCATCAGGGAGACAGAAAGACCCGAAAACACTGAAGCTTTCTTT. Its translation is CAIRETERPENTEAFF. The chain links TRBV10-3 to TRBJ1-1; a possible D gene is TRBD1 (5 bases). Per germline, CDR1 ENHRY and CDR2 SYGVKD. Trimming pared 6 bases from V and 2 bases from J, leaving 19 bases between. The CDR3 is made up of 16 amino acids.

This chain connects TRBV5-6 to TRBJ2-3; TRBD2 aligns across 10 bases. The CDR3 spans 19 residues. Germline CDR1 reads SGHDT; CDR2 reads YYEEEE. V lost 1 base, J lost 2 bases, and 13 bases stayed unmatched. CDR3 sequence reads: CASSLPSLRAGGTTDTQYF. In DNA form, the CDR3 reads TGTGCCAGCAGCTTGCCCTCTCTGAGAGCGGGGGGGACCACAGATACGCAGTATTTT.

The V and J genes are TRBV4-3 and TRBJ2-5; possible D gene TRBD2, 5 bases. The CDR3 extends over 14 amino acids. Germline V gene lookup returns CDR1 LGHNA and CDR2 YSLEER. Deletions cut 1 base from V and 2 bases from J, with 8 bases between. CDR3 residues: CASSQVTGQETQYF. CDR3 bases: TGCGCCAGCAGCCAAGTTACGGGGCAAGAGACCCAGTACTTC.

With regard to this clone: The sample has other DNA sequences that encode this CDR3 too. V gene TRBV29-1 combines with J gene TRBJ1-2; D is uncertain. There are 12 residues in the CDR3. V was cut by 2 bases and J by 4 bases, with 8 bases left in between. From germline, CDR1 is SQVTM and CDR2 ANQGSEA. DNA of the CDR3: TGCAGCGTTGAAACAGCCCTCTATGGCTACACCTTC. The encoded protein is CSVETALYGYTF.

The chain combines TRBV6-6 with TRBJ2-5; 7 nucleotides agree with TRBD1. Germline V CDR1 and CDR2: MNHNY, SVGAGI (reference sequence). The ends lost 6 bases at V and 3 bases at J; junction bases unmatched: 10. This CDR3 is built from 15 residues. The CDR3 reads CASRDGRQGKETQYF. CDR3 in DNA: TGTGCCAGCAGGGATGGGAGACAGGGAAAAGAGACCCAGTACTTC.

DNA for the CDR3: TGTGCCAGCAGTTTATCGCCCAGGGGGCCTTACGAGCAGTACTTC. It is translated as CASSLSPRGPYEQYF. V usage is TRBV27 and J usage is TRBJ2-7, with 8 positions matching TRBD1. CDR1 MNHEY and CDR2 SMNVEV come from the germline V gene (reference sequence). V trimming: 0 bases; J trimming: 4 bases; junction bases outside the gene matches: 5. The CDR3 totals 15 residues.

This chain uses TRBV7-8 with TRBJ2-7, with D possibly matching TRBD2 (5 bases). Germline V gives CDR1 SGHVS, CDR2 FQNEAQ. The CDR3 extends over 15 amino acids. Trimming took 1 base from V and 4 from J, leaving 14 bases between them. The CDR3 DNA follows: TGTGCCAGCAGCTTAGAATTAGCGAGTGGGTACGAGCAGTACTTC. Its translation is CASSLELASGYEQYF.

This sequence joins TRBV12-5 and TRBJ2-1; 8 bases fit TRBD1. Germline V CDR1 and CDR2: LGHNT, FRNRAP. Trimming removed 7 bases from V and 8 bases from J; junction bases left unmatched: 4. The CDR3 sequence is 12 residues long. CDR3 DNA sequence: TGTGCTAGTGCCGAGACAGGGGATGAGCAGTTCTTC. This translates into CASAETGDEQFF. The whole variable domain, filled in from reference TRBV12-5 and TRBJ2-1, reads DARVTQTPRHKVTEMGQEVTMRCQPILGHNTVFWYRQTMMQGLELLAYFRNRAPLDDSGMPKDRFSAEMPDATLATLKIQPSEPRDSAVYFCASAETGDEQFFGPGTRLTVL.

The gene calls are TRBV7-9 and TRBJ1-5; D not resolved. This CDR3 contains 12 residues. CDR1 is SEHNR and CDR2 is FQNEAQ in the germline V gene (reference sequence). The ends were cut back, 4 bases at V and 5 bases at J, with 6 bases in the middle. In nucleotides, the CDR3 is TGTGCCAGCAGCTCCTCGGATCAGCCCCAGCATTTT. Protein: CASSSSDQPQHF.